This paragraph covers one TCR beta chain sequence. These data belong to a study of T cell responses to AZD1222 COVID-19 vaccine. Assay used: immunoSEQ multiplex PCR; TCRdb lists only in-frame clones, some missing. This sample yields some 180,000 clones, of which 88% are seen a single time; 0.45% to 0.55% belongs to the top ten. V trimming: 8 bases; J trimming: 6 bases; junction bases outside the gene matches: 6. Per the germline V gene, CDR1 is MDHEN and CDR2 is SYDVKM. The CDR3 runs to 13 residues. The sequences come from peripheral blood, collected on day 0 of AZD1222 vaccination. The chain uses TRBV28 and TRBJ2-7; 11 bases are a match to TRBD2. This clonotype was sampled from an adult in good health. Written as DNA, the CDR3 is TGTGCCAGCCTTAGCGGGAGGGCGCCCGAGCAGTACTTC. Translating gives CASLSGRAPEQYF.